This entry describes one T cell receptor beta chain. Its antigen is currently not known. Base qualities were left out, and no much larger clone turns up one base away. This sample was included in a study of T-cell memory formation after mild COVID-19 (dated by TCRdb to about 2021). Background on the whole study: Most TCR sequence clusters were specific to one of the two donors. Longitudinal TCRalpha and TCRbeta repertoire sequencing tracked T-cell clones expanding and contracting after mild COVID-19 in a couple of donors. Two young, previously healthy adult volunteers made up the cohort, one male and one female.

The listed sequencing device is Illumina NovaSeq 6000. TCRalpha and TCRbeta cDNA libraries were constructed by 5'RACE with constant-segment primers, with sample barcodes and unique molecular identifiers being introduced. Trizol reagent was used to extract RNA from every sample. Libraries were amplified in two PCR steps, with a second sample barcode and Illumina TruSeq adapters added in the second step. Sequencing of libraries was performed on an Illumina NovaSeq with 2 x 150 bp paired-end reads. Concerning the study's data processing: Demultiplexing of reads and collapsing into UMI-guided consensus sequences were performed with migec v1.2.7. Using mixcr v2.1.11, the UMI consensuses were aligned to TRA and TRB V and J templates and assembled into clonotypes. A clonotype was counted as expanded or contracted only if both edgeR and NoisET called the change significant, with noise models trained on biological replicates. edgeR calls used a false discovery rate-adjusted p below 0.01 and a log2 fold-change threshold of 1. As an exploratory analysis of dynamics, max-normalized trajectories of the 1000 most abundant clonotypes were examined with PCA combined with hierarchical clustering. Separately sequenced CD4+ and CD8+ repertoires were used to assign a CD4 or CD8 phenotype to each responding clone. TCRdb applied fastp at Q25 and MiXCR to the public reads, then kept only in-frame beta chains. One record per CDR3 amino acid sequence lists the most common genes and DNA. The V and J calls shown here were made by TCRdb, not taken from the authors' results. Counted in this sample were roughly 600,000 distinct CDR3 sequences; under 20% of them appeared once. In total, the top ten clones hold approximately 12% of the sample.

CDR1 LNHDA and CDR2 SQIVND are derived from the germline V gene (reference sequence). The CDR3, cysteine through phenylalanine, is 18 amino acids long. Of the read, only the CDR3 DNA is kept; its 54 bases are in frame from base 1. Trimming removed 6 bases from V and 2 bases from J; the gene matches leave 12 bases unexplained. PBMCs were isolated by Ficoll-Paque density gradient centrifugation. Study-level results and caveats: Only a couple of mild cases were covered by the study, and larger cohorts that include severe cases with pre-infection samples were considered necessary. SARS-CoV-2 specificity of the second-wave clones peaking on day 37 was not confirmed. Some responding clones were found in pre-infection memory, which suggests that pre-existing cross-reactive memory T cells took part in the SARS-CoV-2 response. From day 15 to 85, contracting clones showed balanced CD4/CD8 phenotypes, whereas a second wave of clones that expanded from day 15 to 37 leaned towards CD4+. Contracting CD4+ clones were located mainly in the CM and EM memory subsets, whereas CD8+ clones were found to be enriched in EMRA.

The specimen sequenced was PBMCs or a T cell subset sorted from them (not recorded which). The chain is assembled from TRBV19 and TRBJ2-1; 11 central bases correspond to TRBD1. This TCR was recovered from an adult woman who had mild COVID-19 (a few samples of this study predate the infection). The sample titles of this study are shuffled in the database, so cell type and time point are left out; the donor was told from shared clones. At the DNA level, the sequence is TGTGCCAGTAGGAGGACAGGGGGCTTCGAGATACCCTACAATGAGCAGTTCTTC. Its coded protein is CASRRTGGFEIPYNEQFF.